The rows below give T cell receptor beta chains drawn from one sample of a study of shared clonotypes between healthy human individuals. Some clones are missing from TCRdb's copy, which holds only in-frame ones; the method was immunoSEQ multiplex PCR. Among just over 2,000,000 clones, 85% to 95% were seen once, and the ten largest hold approximately 0.13%. The source material was naive CD4+ T cells sorted from blood. The receptor set was obtained from a young man in good health. The CDR3 runs from the conserved cysteine through the conserved F or W. The D gene is left open where the match is weak. Not all rows give a size; the values are once, few, many and, for expanded clones, a class.

j_gene | v_gene | abundance | d_gene | CDR3aa | CDR3nt
TRBJ2-4 | TRBV6-6 | . | . | CASSYGDFENIQYF | TGTGCCAGCAGTTACGGGGACTTCGAAAACATTCAGTACTTC
TRBJ2-3 | TRBV9 | . | . | CASSPRGGGTSTDTQYF | TGTGCCAGCAGCCCCCGGGGAGGCGGAACTAGCACAGATACGCAGTATTTT
TRBJ1-2 | TRBV7-9 | . | . | CASSLRGAPGGGYTF | TGTGCCAGCAGCTTACGCGGGGCCCCTGGTGGGGGCTACACCTTC
TRBJ2-3 | TRBV19 | . | TRBD2 | CASSIGGISDTQYF | TGTGCCAGTAGTATCGGGGGGATTTCGGATACGCAGTATTTT
TRBJ2-5 | TRBV5-1 | . | . | CASSGVLGGETQYF | TGCGCCAGCAGCGGAGTACTAGGGGGAGAGACCCAGTACTTC
TRBJ2-2 | TRBV30 | . | TRBD2 | CAWAFRGVNTGELFF | TGTGCCTGGGCCTTCCGGGGGGTAAACACCGGGGAGCTGTTTTTT
TRBJ2-2 | TRBV18 | . | . | CASSRDGANTGELFF | TGTGCCAGCTCTAGGGACGGCGCGAACACCGGGGAGCTGTTTTTT
TRBJ2-7 | TRBV20-1 | few | . | CSARLYEQYF | TGCAGTGCTAGACTCTACGAGCAGTACTTC
TRBJ2-3 | TRBV29-1 | once | TRBD1 | CSVEEMGQFTDTQYF | TGCAGCGTTGAAGAAATGGGACAGTTCACAGATACGCAGTATTTT
TRBJ2-5 | TRBV30 | . | . | CAWTAPGTSYF | TGTGCCTGGACCGCTCCCGGGACTTCGTACTTC
TRBJ1-1 | TRBV9 | . | . | CASSVQGGNTEAFF | TGTGCCAGCAGCGTACAGGGAGGGAACACTGAAGCTTTCTTT
TRBJ2-5 | TRBV10-3 | . | . | CAISERDTGGTQYF | TGTGCCATCAGTGAACGGGACACAGGTGGGACCCAGTACTTC
TRBJ1-1 | TRBV6-5 | . | TRBD1 | CASSYIRGPTEAFF | TGTGCCAGCAGTTATATCAGGGGGCCCACTGAAGCTTTCTTT
TRBJ2-3 | TRBV4-2 | . | TRBD2 | CASSQPTGGGAEDTQYF | TGTGCCAGCAGCCAACCCACGGGCGGGGGGGCAGAAGATACGCAGTATTTT
TRBJ2-1 | TRBV7-2 | . | TRBD1 | CASSFDRGSYNEQFF | TGTGCCAGCAGTTTTGACAGGGGCAGTTACAATGAGCAGTTCTTC
TRBJ2-1 | TRBV29-1 | . | . | CSVARGGNEQFF | TGCAGCGTTGCCCGGGGAGGCAATGAGCAGTTCTTC